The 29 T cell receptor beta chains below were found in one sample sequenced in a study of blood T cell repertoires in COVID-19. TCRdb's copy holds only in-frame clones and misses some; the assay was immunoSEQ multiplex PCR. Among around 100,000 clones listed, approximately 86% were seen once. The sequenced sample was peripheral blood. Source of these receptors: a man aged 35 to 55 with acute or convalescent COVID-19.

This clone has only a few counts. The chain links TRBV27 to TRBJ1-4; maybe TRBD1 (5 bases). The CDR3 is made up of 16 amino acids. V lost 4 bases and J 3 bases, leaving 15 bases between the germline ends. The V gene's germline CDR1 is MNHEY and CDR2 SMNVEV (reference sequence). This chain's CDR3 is CASSSLTVTANEKLFF. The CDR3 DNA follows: TGTGCCAGCAGTTCGTTAACGGTGACAGCTAATGAAAAACTGTTTTTT.

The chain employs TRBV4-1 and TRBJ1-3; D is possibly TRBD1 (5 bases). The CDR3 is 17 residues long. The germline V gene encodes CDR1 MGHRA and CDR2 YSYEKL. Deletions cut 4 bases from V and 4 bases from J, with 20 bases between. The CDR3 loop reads CASSLLGGPGQGNTIYF. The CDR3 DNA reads TGCGCCAGCAGCCTACTCGGGGGTCCAGGGCAAGGAAACACCATATATTTT.

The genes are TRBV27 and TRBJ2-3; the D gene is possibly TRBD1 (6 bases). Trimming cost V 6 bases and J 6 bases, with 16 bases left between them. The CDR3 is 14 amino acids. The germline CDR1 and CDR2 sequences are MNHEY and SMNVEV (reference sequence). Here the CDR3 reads CASSVDRGADTQYF. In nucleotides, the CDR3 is TGTGCCAGCAGCGTGGACAGAGGAGCGGATACGCAGTATTTT.

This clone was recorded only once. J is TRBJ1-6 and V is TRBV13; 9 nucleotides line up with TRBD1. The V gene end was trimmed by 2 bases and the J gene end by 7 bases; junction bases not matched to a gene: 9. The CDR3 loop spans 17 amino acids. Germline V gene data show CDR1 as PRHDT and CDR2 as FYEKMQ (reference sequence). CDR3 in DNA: TGTGCCAGCAGCTTAACGACAGGGGGTCCCCGAAATTCACCCCTCCACTTT. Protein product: CASSLTTGGPRNSPLHF.

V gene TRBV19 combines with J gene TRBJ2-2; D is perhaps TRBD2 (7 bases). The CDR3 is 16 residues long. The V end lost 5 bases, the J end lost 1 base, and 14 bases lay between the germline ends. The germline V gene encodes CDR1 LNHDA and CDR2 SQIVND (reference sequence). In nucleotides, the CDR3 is TGTGCCAGTAGTCCTCGGGGGGCTCTGAACACCGGGGAGCTGTTTTTT. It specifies CASSPRGALNTGELFF.

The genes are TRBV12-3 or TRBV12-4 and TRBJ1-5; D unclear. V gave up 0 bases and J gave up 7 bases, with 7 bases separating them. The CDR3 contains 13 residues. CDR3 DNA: TGTGCCAGCAGTTTAGCGCTAGGCCAGCCCCAGCATTTT. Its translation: CASSLALGQPQHF.

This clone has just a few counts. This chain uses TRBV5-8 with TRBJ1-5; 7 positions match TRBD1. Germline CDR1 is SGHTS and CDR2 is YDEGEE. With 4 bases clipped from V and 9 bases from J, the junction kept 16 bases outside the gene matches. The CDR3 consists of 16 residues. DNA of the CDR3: TGTGCCAGCAGCGAGGATATACAGGGGTCGGCAGGGCCCCAGCATTTT. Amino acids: CASSEDIQGSAGPQHF.

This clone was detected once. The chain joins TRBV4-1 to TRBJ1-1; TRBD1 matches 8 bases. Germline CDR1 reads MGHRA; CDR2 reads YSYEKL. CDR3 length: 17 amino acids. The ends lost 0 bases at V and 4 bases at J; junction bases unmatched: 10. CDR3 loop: CASSQDRGTGLSTEAFF. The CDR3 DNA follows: TGCGCCAGCAGCCAAGATAGGGGGACAGGACTATCCACTGAAGCTTTCTTT.

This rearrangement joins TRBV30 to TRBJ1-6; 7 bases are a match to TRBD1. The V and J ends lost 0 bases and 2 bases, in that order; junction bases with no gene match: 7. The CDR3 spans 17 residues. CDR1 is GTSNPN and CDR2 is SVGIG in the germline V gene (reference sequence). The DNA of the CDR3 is TGTGCCTGGAGTGTAAAGGGACAGTTTGCCTATAATTCACCCCTCCACTTT. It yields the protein CAWSVKGQFAYNSPLHF. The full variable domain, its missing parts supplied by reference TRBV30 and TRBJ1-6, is SQTIHQWPATLVQPVGSPLSLECTVEGTSNPNLYWYRQAAGRGLQLLFYSVGIGQISSEVPQNLSASRPQDRQFILSSKKLLLSDSGFYLCAWSVKGQFAYNSPLHFGNGTRLTVT.

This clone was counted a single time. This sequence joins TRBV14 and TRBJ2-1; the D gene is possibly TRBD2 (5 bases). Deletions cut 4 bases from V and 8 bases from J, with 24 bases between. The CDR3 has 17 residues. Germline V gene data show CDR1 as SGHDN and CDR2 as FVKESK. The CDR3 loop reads CASSRKARGIPTYEQFF. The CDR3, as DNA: TGTGCCAGCAGCCGGAAGGCCCGAGGGATCCCGACATATGAGCAGTTCTTC.

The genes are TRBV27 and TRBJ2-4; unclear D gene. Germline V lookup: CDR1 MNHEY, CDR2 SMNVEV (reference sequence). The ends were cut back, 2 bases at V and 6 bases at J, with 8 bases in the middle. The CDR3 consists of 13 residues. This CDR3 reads CASSLGLTNIQYF. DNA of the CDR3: TGTGCCAGCAGTTTAGGGCTGACAAACATTCAGTACTTC.

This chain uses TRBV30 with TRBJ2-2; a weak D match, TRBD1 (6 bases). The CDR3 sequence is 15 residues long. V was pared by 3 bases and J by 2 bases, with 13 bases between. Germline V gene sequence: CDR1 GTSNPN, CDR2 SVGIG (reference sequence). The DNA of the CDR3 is TGTGCCTGGAGGGTTTGGACAGCTAACACCGGGGAGCTGTTTTTT. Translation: CAWRVWTANTGELFF.

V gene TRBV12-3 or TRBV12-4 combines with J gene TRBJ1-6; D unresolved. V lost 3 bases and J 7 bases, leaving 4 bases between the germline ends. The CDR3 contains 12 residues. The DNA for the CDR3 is TGTGCCAGCAGTTTTCCGAATTCACCCCTCCACTTT. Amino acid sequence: CASSFPNSPLHF.

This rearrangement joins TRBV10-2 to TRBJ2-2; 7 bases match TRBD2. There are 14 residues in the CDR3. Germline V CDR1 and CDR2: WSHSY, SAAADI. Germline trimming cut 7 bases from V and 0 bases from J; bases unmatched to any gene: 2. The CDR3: CASTTSANTGELFF. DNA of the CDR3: TGCGCCAGCACTACTAGCGCGAACACCGGGGAGCTGTTTTTT.

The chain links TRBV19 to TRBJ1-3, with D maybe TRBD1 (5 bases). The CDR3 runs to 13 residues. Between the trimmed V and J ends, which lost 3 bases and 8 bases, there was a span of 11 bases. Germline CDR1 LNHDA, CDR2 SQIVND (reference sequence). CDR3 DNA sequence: TGTGCCAGTAGTATTCTTCTAGGGGACACCATATATTTT. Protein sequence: CASSILLGDTIYF.

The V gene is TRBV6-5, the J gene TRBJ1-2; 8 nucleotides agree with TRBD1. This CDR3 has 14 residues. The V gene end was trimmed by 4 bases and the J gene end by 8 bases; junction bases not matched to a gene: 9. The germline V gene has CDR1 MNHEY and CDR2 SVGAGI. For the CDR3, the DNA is TGTGCCAGCAGTTCTAAAGGACAGGGCCGGGGCTACACCTTC. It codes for CASSSKGQGRGYTF.

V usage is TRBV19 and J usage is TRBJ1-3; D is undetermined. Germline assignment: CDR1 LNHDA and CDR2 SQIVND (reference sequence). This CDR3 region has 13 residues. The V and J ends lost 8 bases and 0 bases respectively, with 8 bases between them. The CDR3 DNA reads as TGTGCCAGTCGACTTAGCTCTGGAAACACCATATATTTT. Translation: CASRLSSGNTIYF.

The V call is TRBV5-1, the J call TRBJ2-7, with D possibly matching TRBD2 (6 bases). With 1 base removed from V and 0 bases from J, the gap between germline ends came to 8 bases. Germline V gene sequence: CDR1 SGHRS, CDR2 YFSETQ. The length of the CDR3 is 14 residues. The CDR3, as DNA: TGCGCCAGCAGCTTGACGACTAGCTCCTACGAGCAGTACTTC. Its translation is CASSLTTSSYEQYF. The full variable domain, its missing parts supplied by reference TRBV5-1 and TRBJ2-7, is KAGVTQTPRYLIKTRGQQVTLSCSPISGHRSVSWYQQTPGQGLQFLFEYFSETQRNKGNFPGRFSGRQFSNSRSEMNVSTLELGDSALYLCASSLTTSSYEQYFGPGTRLTVT.

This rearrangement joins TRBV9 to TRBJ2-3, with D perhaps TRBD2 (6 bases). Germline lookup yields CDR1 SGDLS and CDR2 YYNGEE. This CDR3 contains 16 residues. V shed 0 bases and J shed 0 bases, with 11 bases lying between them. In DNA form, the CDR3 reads TGTGCCAGCAGCGTAGCTGGGACTCCTAGCACAGATACGCAGTATTTT. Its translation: CASSVAGTPSTDTQYF.

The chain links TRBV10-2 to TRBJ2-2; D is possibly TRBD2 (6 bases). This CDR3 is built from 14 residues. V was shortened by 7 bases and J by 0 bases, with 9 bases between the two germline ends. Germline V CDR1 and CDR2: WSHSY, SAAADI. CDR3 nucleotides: TGCGCCAGCATGGACTACACGAACACCGGGGAGCTGTTTTTT. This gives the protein CASMDYTNTGELFF.

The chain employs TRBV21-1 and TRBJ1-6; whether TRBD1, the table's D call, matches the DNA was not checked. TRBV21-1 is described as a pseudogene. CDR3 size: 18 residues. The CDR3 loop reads CASSKLRTSLFYNSPLHF. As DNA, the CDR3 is TGTGCCAGCAGCAAACTTCGGACAAGCCTTTTTTATAATTCACCCCTCCACTTT.

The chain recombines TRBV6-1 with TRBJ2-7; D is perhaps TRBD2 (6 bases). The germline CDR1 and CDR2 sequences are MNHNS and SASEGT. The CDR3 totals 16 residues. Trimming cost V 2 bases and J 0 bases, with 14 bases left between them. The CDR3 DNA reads TGTGCCAGCAGTGAAATGGGAGGCCTCCCCTCCTACGAGCAGTACTTC. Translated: CASSEMGGLPSYEQYF.

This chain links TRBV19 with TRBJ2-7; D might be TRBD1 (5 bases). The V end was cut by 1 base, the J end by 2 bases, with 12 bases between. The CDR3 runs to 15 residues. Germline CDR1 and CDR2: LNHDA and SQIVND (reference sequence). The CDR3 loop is CASSIGQGLTYEQYF. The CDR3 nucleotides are TGTGCCAGTAGTATAGGGCAGGGCCTAACCTACGAGCAGTACTTC.

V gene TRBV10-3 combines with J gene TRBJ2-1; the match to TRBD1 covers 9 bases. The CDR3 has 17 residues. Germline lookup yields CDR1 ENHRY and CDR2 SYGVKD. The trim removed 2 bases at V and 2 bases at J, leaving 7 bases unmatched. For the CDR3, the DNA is TGTGCCATCAGTGAGATTATACGGACAGGGGCCTACAATGAGCAGTTCTTC. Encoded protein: CAISEIIRTGAYNEQFF.

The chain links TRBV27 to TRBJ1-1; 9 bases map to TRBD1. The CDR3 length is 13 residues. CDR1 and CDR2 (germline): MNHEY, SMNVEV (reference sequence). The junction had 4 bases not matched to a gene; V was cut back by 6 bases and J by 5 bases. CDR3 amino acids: CASSTGGWTEAFF. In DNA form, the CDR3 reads TGTGCCAGCAGCACAGGGGGCTGGACTGAAGCTTTCTTT.

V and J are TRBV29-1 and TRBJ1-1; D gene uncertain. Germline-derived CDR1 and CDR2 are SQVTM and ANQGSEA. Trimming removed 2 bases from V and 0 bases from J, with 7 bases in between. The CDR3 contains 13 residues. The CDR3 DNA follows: TGCAGCGTTGAACGGAGGCTGAACACTGAAGCTTTCTTT. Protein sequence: CSVERRLNTEAFF.

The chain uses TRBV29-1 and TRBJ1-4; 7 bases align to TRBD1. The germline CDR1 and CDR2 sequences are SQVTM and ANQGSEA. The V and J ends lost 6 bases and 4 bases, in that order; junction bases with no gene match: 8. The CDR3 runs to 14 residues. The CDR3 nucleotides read TGCAGCGTGCTATCGGACAGGAGTAATGAAAAACTGTTTTTT. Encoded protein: CSVLSDRSNEKLFF.

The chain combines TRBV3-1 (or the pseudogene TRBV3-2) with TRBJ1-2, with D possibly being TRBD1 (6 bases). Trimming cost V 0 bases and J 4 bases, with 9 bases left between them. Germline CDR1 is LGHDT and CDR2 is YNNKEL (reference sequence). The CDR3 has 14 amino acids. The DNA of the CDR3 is TGTGCCAGCAGCCAAGATAGGGGGTCCTATGGCTACACCTTC. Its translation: CASSQDRGSYGYTF.

CDR3 protein: CASSARQGVRNTIYF. In nucleotides, the CDR3 is TGTGCCAGCAGCGCAAGACAGGGGGTGAGGAACACCATATATTTT. The chain links TRBV5-5 to TRBJ1-3, with TRBD1 matching 9 bases. The V gene's germline CDR1 is SGHKS and CDR2 YYEKEE (reference sequence). Unmatched junction bases numbered 9, after V lost 4 bases and J lost 7 bases. CDR3 length: 15 amino acids.